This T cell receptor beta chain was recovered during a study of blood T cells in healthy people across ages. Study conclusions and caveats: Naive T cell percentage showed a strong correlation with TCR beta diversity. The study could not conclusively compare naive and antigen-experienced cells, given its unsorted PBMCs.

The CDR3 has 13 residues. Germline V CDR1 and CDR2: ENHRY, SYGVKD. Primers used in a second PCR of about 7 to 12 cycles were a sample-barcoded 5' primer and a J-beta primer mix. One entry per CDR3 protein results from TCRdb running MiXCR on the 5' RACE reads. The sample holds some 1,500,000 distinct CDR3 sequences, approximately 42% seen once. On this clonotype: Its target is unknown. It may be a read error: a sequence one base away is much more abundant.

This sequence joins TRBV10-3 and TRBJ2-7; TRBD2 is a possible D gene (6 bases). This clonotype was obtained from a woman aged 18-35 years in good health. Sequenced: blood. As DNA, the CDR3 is TGTGCCGTCAGTGAAAGGACTAAAAGCGAGCAGTACTTC. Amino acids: CAVSERTKSEQYF.